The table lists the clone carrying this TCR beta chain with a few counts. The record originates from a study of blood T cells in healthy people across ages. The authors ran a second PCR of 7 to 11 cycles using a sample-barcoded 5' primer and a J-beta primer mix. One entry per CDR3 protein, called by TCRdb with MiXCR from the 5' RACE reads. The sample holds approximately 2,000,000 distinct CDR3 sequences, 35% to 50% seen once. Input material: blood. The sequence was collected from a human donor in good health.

CDR3 sequence (DNA): TGTGCCAGCACCCCTAACCGGGACTTTATCACAGATACGCAGTATTTT. Amino acid sequence: CASTPNRDFITDTQYF. The V gene is TRBV12-3 or TRBV12-4, the J gene TRBJ2-3, with D possibly being TRBD2 (6 bases). The V end was cut by 7 bases, the J end by 2 bases, with 19 bases between. This CDR3 region has 16 residues.